The following is a TCR beta chain sequence with its context. Its antigen is unknown. The data were taken from a study of cytomegalovirus exposure and HLA in healthy donors. Study-wide results and caveats: A later analysis found first-cohort TCR clusters tended to co-occur in the 120 or so validation repertoires. There were 150 or so TCR beta chains listed as cytomegalovirus-associated. Specificity for CMV antigens was confirmed in vitro for a few of the CMV-associated chains.

CDR1 KGHSH and CDR2 LQKENI come from the germline V gene. The CDR3 is 14 amino acids. Trimming pared 2 bases from V and 2 bases from J, leaving 10 bases between. Measured with immunoSEQ multiplex PCR; TCRdb has only the in-frame clones, and not every one. The sample has 150,000 or so clones; 70% to 90% are singletons. The TCR originated in a woman aged 30 to 39 in good health and CMV-seropositive. The J gene is TRBJ2-7, the V gene TRBV18, with unresolved D. Sequenced: PBMCs. The CDR3 region is CASSPTQVTYEQYF. CDR3 nucleotide sequence: TGTGCCAGCTCACCAACGCAGGTCACCTACGAGCAGTACTTC. Full variable domain (rest looked up from reference TRBV18 and TRBJ2-7): NAGVMQNPRHLVRRRGQEARLRCSPMKGHSHVYWYRQLPEEGLKFMVYLQKENIIDESGMPKERFSAEFPKEGPSILRIQQVVRGDSAAYFCASSPTQVTYEQYFGPGTRLTVT.